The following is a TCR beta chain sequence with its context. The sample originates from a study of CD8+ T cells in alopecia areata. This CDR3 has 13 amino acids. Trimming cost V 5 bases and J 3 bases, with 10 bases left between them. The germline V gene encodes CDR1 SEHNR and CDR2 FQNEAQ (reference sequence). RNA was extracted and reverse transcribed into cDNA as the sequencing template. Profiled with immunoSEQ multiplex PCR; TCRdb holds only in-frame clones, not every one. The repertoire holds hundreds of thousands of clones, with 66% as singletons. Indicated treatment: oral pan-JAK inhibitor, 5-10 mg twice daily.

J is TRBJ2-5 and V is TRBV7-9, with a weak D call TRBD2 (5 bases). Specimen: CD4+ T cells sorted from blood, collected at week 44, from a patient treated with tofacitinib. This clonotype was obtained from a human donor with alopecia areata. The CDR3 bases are TGTGCCAGCAGCGTGGGAGCAGAAGAGACCCAGTACTTC. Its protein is CASSVGAEETQYF.